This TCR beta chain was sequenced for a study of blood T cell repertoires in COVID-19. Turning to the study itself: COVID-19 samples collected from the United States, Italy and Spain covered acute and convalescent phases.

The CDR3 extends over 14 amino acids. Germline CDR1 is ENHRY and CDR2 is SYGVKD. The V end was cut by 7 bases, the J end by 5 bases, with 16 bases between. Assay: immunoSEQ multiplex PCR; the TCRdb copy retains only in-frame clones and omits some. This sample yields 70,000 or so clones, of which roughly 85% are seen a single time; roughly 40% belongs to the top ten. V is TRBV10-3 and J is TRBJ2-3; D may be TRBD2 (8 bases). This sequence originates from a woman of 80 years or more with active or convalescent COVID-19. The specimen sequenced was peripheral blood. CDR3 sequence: CAIMRGAGGDTQYF. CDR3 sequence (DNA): TGTGCCATCATGCGGGGGGCAGGGGGAGATACGCAGTATTTT.